This TCR beta chain appears in the sequencing data of a study of a mutant IDH1 vaccine in newly diagnosed glioma. The time point: week 47, end of study. Doses of 300 ug of mutant IDH1 20-mer peptide were given with topical imiquimod. In the case of this clone: Its specificity is not known.

Data came from immunoSEQ multiplex PCR; TCRdb stores just in-frame clones and leaves some out. The sample lists about 94,000 clones, 85% to 90% seen once, with over 0.7% in the top ten. The CDR3 covers 15 residues. V dropped 7 bases and J dropped 7; count of bases not matched to a gene: 9. Germline CDR1 LNHDA, CDR2 SQIVND (reference sequence). The TCR sequence derives from a woman between 50 and 59 years old with glioma. V is TRBV19 and J is TRBJ1-6; 8 bases map to TRBD1. The input for sequencing was PBMCs, taken from a glioma patient whose treatment included an IDH1 peptide vaccine. The CDR3 DNA reads as TGTGCCAGTACCCACCGGACAGGGACGAATTCACCCCTCCACTTT. The encoded protein is CASTHRTGTNSPLHF.